This passage covers 25 T cell receptor beta chains from one sample sequenced in a study of T-cell memory formation after mild COVID-19. TCRdb independently ran MiXCR on the 5' RACE reads; one entry per CDR3 protein. This table holds hundreds of thousands of distinct CDR3 sequences, over 15% found once. Material: PBMCs or a T cell subset sorted from them (not recorded which). These TCRs come from an adult woman who had mild COVID-19 (a few samples of this study predate the infection). Cell type and time point are not known.

V is TRBV7-3 and J is TRBJ2-2; D gene unclear. Deletions cut 5 bases from V and 2 bases from J, with 9 bases between. The CDR3 is 14 residues long. Germline values: CDR1 SGHTA, CDR2 FQGTGA. The CDR3 here is CASSVDLNTGELFF. In DNA form, the CDR3 reads TGTGCCAGCAGCGTAGACTTAAACACCGGGGAGCTGTTTTTT.

This clonotype was observed a handful of times. The rearrangement uses TRBV12-3 or TRBV12-4 and TRBJ2-1; D not resolved. This CDR3 has 15 residues. V was pared by 0 bases and J by 8 bases, with 14 bases between. In DNA, the CDR3 is TGTGCCAGCAGTTTAGCGCTTTCCGGGCGCGATGAGCAGTTCTTC. Its translation is CASSLALSGRDEQFF.

V usage is TRBV10-3 and J usage is TRBJ2-3; D remains ambiguous. This CDR3 has 14 amino acids. Germline CDR1 ENHRY, CDR2 SYGVKD. Trimming pared 2 bases from V and 5 bases from J, leaving 11 bases between. Written as DNA, the CDR3 is TGTGCCATCAGTGAGCCGGCGGACGGAGATACGCAGTATTTT. It specifies CAISEPADGDTQYF.

This clonotype was seen a few times. The V call is TRBV6-2 or TRBV6-3, the J call TRBJ2-7; the match to TRBD1 covers 8 bases. The CDR3 has 14 amino acids. V lost 2 bases, J lost 5 bases, and 5 bases stayed unmatched. Germline V gene sequence: CDR1 MNHEY, CDR2 SVGEGT. DNA of the CDR3: TGTGCCAGCAGTTACAGCGAGACAGGGGACGAGCAGTACTTC. Translating gives CASSYSETGDEQYF.

The chain is built from TRBV12-3 or TRBV12-4 and TRBJ1-6; D is perhaps TRBD1 (6 bases). The CDR3 totals 19 residues. The germline V and J ends were trimmed by 3 bases and 3 bases, with 21 bases remaining between them. This chain's CDR3 is CASSFPADSSSGYNSPLHF. In DNA form, the CDR3 reads TGTGCCAGCAGTTTTCCCGCGGACAGTTCCTCCGGCTATAATTCACCCCTCCACTTT.

This clonotype was seen only a few times. The chain links TRBV29-1 to TRBJ2-2; 9 nucleotides match TRBD1. The CDR3 length is 14 residues. The germline V gene encodes CDR1 SQVTM and CDR2 ANQGSEA. The V gene end was trimmed by 4 bases and the J gene end by 2 bases; junction bases not matched to a gene: 2. Here the CDR3 reads CSVADRGNTGELFF. CDR3 DNA sequence: TGCAGCGTTGCGGACAGGGGCAACACCGGGGAGCTGTTTTTT.

The chain carries TRBV6-1 and TRBJ2-7, with 9 bases aligning to TRBD1. After removal of 3 bases from V and 2 bases from J, the junction contained 8 bases not matched to a gene. CDR1 MNHNS and CDR2 SASEGT come from the germline V gene. The CDR3 extends over 16 amino acids. In DNA form, the CDR3 reads TGTGCCAGCAGTGACTTCTCCGGGACAGGGACCTACGAGCAGTACTTC. Protein: CASSDFSGTGTYEQYF.

This clonotype showed up just a few times. The chain combines TRBV29-1 with TRBJ1-3, with D tentatively TRBD1 (6 bases). The CDR3 sequence is 14 residues long. V was clipped by 6 bases and J by 4 bases, with 16 bases between them. Germline CDR1 is SQVTM and CDR2 is ANQGSEA. CDR3 coding DNA: TGCAGCGTCGATAGCACAGGGTTCGGAAACACCATATATTTT. This gives the protein CSVDSTGFGNTIYF.

The rearrangement joins TRBV11-3 to TRBJ2-7; D unclear. The CDR3 runs 15 residues. Trimming took off 2 bases at V and 0 bases at J, with 11 bases between the two ends. Germline V gives CDR1 SGHNT, CDR2 YENEEA. The CDR3 reads CASSLWASSSYEQYF. For the CDR3, the DNA is TGTGCCAGCAGCTTATGGGCTAGTTCCTCCTACGAGCAGTACTTC.

V gene TRBV19 combines with J gene TRBJ1-1; tentative D call: TRBD1 (6 bases). Germline-derived CDR1 and CDR2 are LNHDA and SQIVND (reference sequence). Trimming shortened V by 3 bases and J by 0 bases, and 14 bases separated the two germline ends. The CDR3 extends over 16 amino acids. The CDR3, as DNA: TGTGCCAGTAGTATCTCAGGGGTGTTCGTGAACACTGAAGCTTTCTTT. This gives the protein CASSISGVFVNTEAFF.

The rearrangement links TRBV5-1 to TRBJ2-7, with D uncertain. Deletions cut 0 bases from V and 5 bases from J, with 6 bases between. The CDR3 is 12 amino acids. The V gene's germline CDR1 is SGHRS and CDR2 YFSETQ. CDR3 sequence (DNA): TGCGCCAGCAGCTTGGACACCCACGAGCAGTACTTC. Translated, it gives CASSLDTHEQYF. The full variable domain, completed using reference TRBV5-1 and TRBJ2-7, is KAGVTQTPRYLIKTRGQQVTLSCSPISGHRSVSWYQQTPGQGLQFLFEYFSETQRNKGNFPGRFSGRQFSNSRSEMNVSTLELGDSALYLCASSLDTHEQYFGPGTRLTVT.

J is TRBJ2-5 and V is TRBV24-1; tentatively, D is TRBD2 (6 bases). The V end lost 3 bases, the J end lost 0 bases, and 10 bases lay between the germline ends. CDR3 length: 15 residues. The germline V gene has CDR1 KGHDR and CDR2 SFDVKD. CDR3 amino acids: CATSDVRDYQETQYF. DNA for the CDR3: TGTGCCACCAGTGATGTCCGGGACTACCAAGAGACCCAGTACTTC.

This sequence joins TRBV2 and TRBJ2-7; D perhaps matches TRBD2 (5 bases). Germline CDR1 SNHLY, CDR2 FYNNEI. Trimming removed 6 bases at V and 0 bases at J, with 18 bases between. The CDR3 length is 16 residues. CDR3 sequence reads: CASREYTGSNSYEQYF. CDR3 nucleotide sequence: TGTGCCAGCAGAGAATACACGGGAAGTAACTCCTACGAGCAGTACTTC.

The chain carries TRBV5-1 and TRBJ1-1, with D perhaps matching TRBD1 (5 bases). V lost 2 bases, J lost 5 bases, and 19 bases lay in between. Germline lookup yields CDR1 SGHRS and CDR2 YFSETQ. CDR3 size: 16 residues. The CDR3 nucleotides are TGCGCCAGCAGCTTACATACCGGGACGTTCGGGACTGAAGCTTTCTTT. Protein: CASSLHTGTFGTEAFF.

CDR3 amino acids: CASSLGLLAGGKQETQYF. The CDR3 coding sequence is TGTGCCAGCAGCTTAGGACTCCTAGCGGGAGGGAAACAAGAGACCCAGTACTTC. This rearrangement joins TRBV7-8 to TRBJ2-5, with 12 bases aligning to TRBD2. This CDR3 spans 18 amino acids. Per the germline V gene, CDR1 is SGHVS and CDR2 is FQNEAQ. V shed 1 base, J shed 2 bases, and the junction held 8 bases outside the gene matches.

In this sample, this clonotype turned up a few times. V usage is TRBV7-6 and J usage is TRBJ2-7, with TRBD1 matching 10 bases. The CDR3 loop spans 15 amino acids. Germline trimming cut 3 bases from V and 5 bases from J; bases unmatched to any gene: 7. The germline gives CDR1 SGHVS, CDR2 FNYEAQ. The DNA of the CDR3 is TGTGCCAGCAGCTTGTCCGGGACAGGGGTAAACGAGCAGTACTTC. It translates to CASSLSGTGVNEQYF.

This sequence joins TRBV6-2 or TRBV6-3 and TRBJ2-3, with a possible D match to TRBD2 (5 bases). V was cut by 4 bases and J by 3 bases, with 17 bases left in between. The CDR3 length is 16 residues. Germline V lookup: CDR1 MNHEY, CDR2 SVGEGT. In DNA, the CDR3 is TGTGCCAGCAGTTTCTTGGACGGACGAGGGACAGATACGCAGTATTTT. Its protein product is CASSFLDGRGTDTQYF.

The chain uses TRBV6-5 and TRBJ1-1; 9 bases align to TRBD1. This CDR3 spans 14 amino acids. Germline V gene data show CDR1 as MNHEY and CDR2 as SVGAGI. V shed 8 bases, J shed 4 bases, and the junction held 8 bases outside the gene matches. CDR3 coding DNA: TGTGCCAGCGGACTGGGACAGGGAGCCACTGAAGCTTTCTTT. Translating gives CASGLGQGATEAFF.

The chain has TRBV20-1 and TRBJ2-7; 7 bases align to TRBD2. Germline V CDR1 and CDR2: DFQATT, SNEGSKA (reference sequence). CDR3 length: 14 residues. V lost 1 base to trimming and J lost 3 bases; unmatched junction nucleotides: 6. CDR3 sequence: CSARAPGLNYEQYF. The CDR3 DNA reads as TGCAGTGCTAGAGCTCCGGGACTAAACTACGAGCAGTACTTC.

The rearrangement joins TRBV24-1 to TRBJ1-2; D perhaps matches TRBD1 (6 bases). Germline V gives CDR1 KGHDR, CDR2 SFDVKD. V was cut by 4 bases and J by 4 bases, with 12 bases left in between. There are 14 residues in the CDR3. CDR3 bases: TGTGCCACCAGTGACCCGACAGGATTCTATGGCTACACCTTC. Amino acids: CATSDPTGFYGYTF.

The sample holds a few counts of this clonotype. The V call is TRBV12-3 or TRBV12-4, the J call TRBJ1-2, with 9 bases fitting TRBD1. The CDR3 is 17 amino acids. The trim removed 7 bases at V and 0 bases at J, leaving 12 bases unmatched. CDR3 in amino acids: CASNLRDRDLTNYGYTF. Here the CDR3 DNA reads TGTGCCAGCAACCTCCGGGACAGGGACCTTACTAACTATGGCTACACCTTC.

This clonotype was counted between two and nine times. The chain is built from TRBV7-2 and TRBJ2-7, with 8 bases aligning to TRBD1. V shed 1 base and J 6 bases; nucleotides not matched to a gene: 5. The CDR3 loop spans 14 amino acids. Germline V lookup: CDR1 SGHTA, CDR2 FQGNSA. CDR3 sequence reads: CASSLEDRGFEQYF. CDR3 in DNA: TGTGCCAGCAGCTTAGAAGACAGGGGCTTCGAGCAGTACTTC.

This clonotype showed up just a few times. This chain connects TRBV4-3 to TRBJ2-1, with D hard to call. Germline lookup yields CDR1 LGHNA and CDR2 YSLEER. This CDR3 comprises 14 residues. The ends were cut back, 0 bases at V and 14 bases at J, with 17 bases in the middle. In nucleotides, the CDR3 is TGCGCCAGCAGCCAAGAACCCAGCCGTTTCGCGGAGTTCTTC. Translated: CASSQEPSRFAEFF.

This chain joins TRBV7-8 and TRBJ2-7; 7 bases are shared with TRBD2. The CDR3 has 16 residues. V lost 4 bases and J lost 7; bases outside the gene matches: 16. Germline V CDR1 and CDR2: SGHVS, FQNEAQ. The DNA for the CDR3 is TGTGCCAGCAGCTCCTCGGACCGGGGGGACGCGGGGGAGCAGTACTTC. Translated: CASSSSDRGDAGEQYF.

This clonotype was counted only a few times. The CDR3 protein is CASSRGTGRADEQFF. The CDR3, as DNA: TGTGCCAGCAGTAGAGGGACAGGGAGGGCCGATGAGCAGTTCTTC. The rearrangement uses TRBV6-4 and TRBJ2-1, with 9 bases that match TRBD1. Looked up from germline, CDR1 is MRHNA and CDR2 is SNTAGT. The length of the CDR3 is 15 residues. J lost 8 bases, V lost 5 bases, and 10 bases had no gene match.